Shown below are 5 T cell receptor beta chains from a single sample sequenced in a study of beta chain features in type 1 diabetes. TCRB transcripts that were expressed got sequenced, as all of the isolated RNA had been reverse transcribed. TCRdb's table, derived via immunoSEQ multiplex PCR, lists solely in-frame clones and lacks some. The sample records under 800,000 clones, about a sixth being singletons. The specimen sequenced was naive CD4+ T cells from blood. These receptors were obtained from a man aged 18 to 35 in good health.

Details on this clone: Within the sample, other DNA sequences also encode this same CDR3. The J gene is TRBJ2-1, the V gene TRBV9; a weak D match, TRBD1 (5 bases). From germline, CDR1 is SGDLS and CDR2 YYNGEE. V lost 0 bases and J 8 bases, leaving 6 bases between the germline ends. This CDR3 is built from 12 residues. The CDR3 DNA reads TGTGCCAGCAGCGTAGCAGGGTATGAGCAGTTCTTC. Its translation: CASSVAGYEQFF.

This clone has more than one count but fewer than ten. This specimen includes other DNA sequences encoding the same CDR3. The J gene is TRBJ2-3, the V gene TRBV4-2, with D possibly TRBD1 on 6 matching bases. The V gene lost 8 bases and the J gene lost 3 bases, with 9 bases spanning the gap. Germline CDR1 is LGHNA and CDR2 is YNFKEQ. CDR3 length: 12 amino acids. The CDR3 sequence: CASRGGTDTQYF. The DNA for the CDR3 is TGTGCCAGCCGAGGGGGAACAGATACGCAGTATTTT.

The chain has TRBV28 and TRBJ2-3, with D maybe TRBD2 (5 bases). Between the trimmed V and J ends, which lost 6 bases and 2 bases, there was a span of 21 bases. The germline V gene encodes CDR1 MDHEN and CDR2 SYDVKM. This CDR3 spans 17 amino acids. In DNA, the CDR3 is TGTGCCAGCAGCACCTCAATCAGGCGGGCCTTCACAGATACGCAGTATTTT. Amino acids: CASSTSIRRAFTDTQYF. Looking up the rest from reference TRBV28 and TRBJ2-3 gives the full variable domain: DVKVTQSSRYLVKRTGEKVFLECVQDMDHENMFWYRQDPGLGLRLIYFSYDVKMKEKGDIPEGYSVSREKKERFSLILESASTNQTSMYLCASSTSIRRAFTDTQYFGPGTRLTVL.

CDR3 loop: CASSSWGTGYYGYTF. The CDR3 region has the DNA TGTGCCAGCAGTTCTTGGGGGACAGGGTACTATGGCTACACCTTC. The chain couples TRBV27 to TRBJ1-2, with 9 bases aligning to TRBD1. Germline-derived CDR1 and CDR2 are MNHEY and SMNVEV (reference sequence). The CDR3 runs 15 residues. The V gene end was trimmed by 4 bases and the J gene end by 3 bases; junction bases not matched to a gene: 6.

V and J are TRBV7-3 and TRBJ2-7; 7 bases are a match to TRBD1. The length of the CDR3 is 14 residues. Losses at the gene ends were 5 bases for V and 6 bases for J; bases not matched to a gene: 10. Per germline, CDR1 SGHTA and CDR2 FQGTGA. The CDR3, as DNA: TGTGCCAGCAGCAGCCGACAGGGTGATCGCGAGCAGTACTTC. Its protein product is CASSSRQGDREQYF.